A single TCR beta chain is shown here with its context. The antigen is undetermined. Sequencing used immunoSEQ multiplex PCR; TCRdb keeps in-frame clones, though not all of them. The data show about 150,000 clones, approximately 91% seen once. This specimen comes from a study of T cell responses to AZD1222 COVID-19 vaccine. The study's findings and limits: Regions 160-218 and 743-854 held dominance among vaccine-associated CD4 TCRs, which spanned spike. Unmutated regions of variants are reportedly targeted by nearly half of spike-specific TCRs.

CDR1 is MNHEY and CDR2 is SMNVEV in the germline V gene (reference sequence). The CDR3 is 15 residues long. Trimming removed 7 bases at V and 5 bases at J, with 18 bases between. V is TRBV27 and J is TRBJ2-1; possible D gene TRBD2, 6 bases. This clonotype originated in an adult who received the AZD1222 COVID-19 vaccine. The specimen was peripheral blood, collected 28 days after the second AZD1222 dose. CDR3 nucleotides: TGTGCCAGCAACGACGGGAGCAAGGGTCACAATGAGCAGTTCTTC. This gives the protein CASNDGSKGHNEQFF.